A selection of T cell receptor beta chains follows, all from one sample in a study of identical twins. TCRdb reprocessed the 5' RACE reads with MiXCR, giving one entry per CDR3 protein. Counted here are a few hundred thousand distinct CDR3 sequences, 12% to 15% occurring once; the ten biggest clones make up 0.44%. These data also featured in a second study, about yellow fever vaccine responses in identical twins.

The specimen sequenced was CD4+ T cells sorted from blood. Source of these receptors: a woman younger than 35 in good health. CDR3s include the opening cysteine and the closing phenylalanine or tryptophan. Fields, in order: D gene, clone size, J gene, V gene, CDR3 DNA, CDR3 protein. The D gene is left open where the match is weak. For some rows the clone size is stated as once, few or many, or as a class when expanded; others skip it.

D gene: TRBD2
clone size: few
J gene: TRBJ2-5
V gene: TRBV28
CDR3 DNA: TGTGCCAGCAGCCTCGGTCTGTCTAGCGGGGGGGTATTAGAGACCCAGTACTTC
CDR3 protein: CASSLGLSSGGVLETQYF

D gene: NA
clone size: NA
J gene: TRBJ2-1
V gene: TRBV7-8
CDR3 DNA: TGTGCCAGCAGCTTAATATCAGGGGCGGGCAATGAGCAGTTCTTC
CDR3 protein: CASSLISGAGNEQFF

D gene: TRBD1
clone size: few
J gene: TRBJ2-2
V gene: TRBV11-2
CDR3 DNA: TGTGCCAGCAGCGTAAGGGACAGGGAAAACACCGGGGAGCTGTTTTTT
CDR3 protein: CASSVRDRENTGELFF

D gene: TRBD2
clone size: few
J gene: TRBJ2-1
V gene: TRBV4-1
CDR3 DNA: TGCGCCAGCAGCCAAGCCCCTCTAGCGGGGTCCAATGAGCAGTTCTTC
CDR3 protein: CASSQAPLAGSNEQFF

D gene: TRBD2
clone size: few
J gene: TRBJ2-1
V gene: TRBV18
CDR3 DNA: TGTGCCAGCTCACCATGGACTAGCGGGACAAATGAGCAGTTCTTC
CDR3 protein: CASSPWTSGTNEQFF

D gene: NA
clone size: many
J gene: TRBJ1-2
V gene: TRBV7-9
CDR3 DNA: TGTGCCAGCAGCTCCGGGACGGAGTATGGCTACACCTTC
CDR3 protein: CASSSGTEYGYTF

D gene: TRBD2
clone size: few
J gene: TRBJ2-2
V gene: TRBV24-1
CDR3 DNA: TGTGCCACCAGTGATCCTAGCGGGAAAACCGGGGAGCTGTTTTTT
CDR3 protein: CATSDPSGKTGELFF

D gene: TRBD1
clone size: NA
J gene: TRBJ1-3
V gene: TRBV28
CDR3 DNA: TGTGCCAGTGGACAGGGGGCAAACACCATATATTTT
CDR3 protein: CASGQGANTIYF

D gene: TRBD1
clone size: once
J gene: TRBJ2-5
V gene: TRBV7-8
CDR3 DNA: TGTGCCAGCAGCCAAGGGACAGGGGCAGAGACCCAGTACTTC
CDR3 protein: CASSQGTGAETQYF

D gene: NA
clone size: few
J gene: TRBJ2-5
V gene: TRBV2
CDR3 DNA: TGTGCCAGCAGTGAAAACAGTGGGCCCAGCGGGACCCAGTACTTC
CDR3 protein: CASSENSGPSGTQYF

D gene: NA
clone size: few
J gene: TRBJ2-3
V gene: TRBV27
CDR3 DNA: TGTGCCAGCAGTTTATACACGGTGTGGGGCACAGATACGCAGTATTTT
CDR3 protein: CASSLYTVWGTDTQYF

D gene: NA
clone size: few
J gene: TRBJ2-3
V gene: TRBV24-1
CDR3 DNA: TGTGCCACCAGTGGCTCCTACGCCTATACGCAGTATTTT
CDR3 protein: CATSGSYAYTQYF

D gene: NA
clone size: few
J gene: TRBJ1-5
V gene: TRBV10-3
CDR3 DNA: TGTGCCATCAGCACAGGTGGGCAAGACAATCAGCCCCAGCATTTT
CDR3 protein: CAISTGGQDNQPQHF

D gene: NA
clone size: NA
J gene: TRBJ1-1
V gene: TRBV7-9
CDR3 DNA: TGTGCCAGCAGCTTAGCCTTCCCAACTCGGGGGAAAGGTGAAGCTTTCTTT
CDR3 protein: CASSLAFPTRGKGEAFF

D gene: NA
clone size: NA
J gene: TRBJ2-5
V gene: TRBV27
CDR3 DNA: TGTGCCAGCAGTTTGGGTGAAGGGGCAGGGTCGAAGACCCAGTACTTC
CDR3 protein: CASSLGEGAGSKTQYF

D gene: NA
clone size: NA
J gene: TRBJ1-1
V gene: TRBV12-3/TRBV12-4
CDR3 DNA: TGTGCCAGCAGTTTGGGAGCAGGGCTAATGGCTGAAGCTTTCTTT
CDR3 protein: CASSLGAGLMAEAFF

D gene: NA
clone size: few
J gene: TRBJ2-3
V gene: TRBV3-1
CDR3 DNA: TGTGCCAGCAGCCAAATTAAGGGCTTGAATACAGATACGCAGTATTTT
CDR3 protein: CASSQIKGLNTDTQYF

D gene: NA
clone size: NA
J gene: TRBJ1-1
V gene: TRBV5-1
CDR3 DNA: TGCGCCAGCACCATCGGGGGGGACACTGAAGCTTTCTTT
CDR3 protein: CASTIGGDTEAFF

D gene: NA
clone size: NA
J gene: TRBJ2-1
V gene: TRBV6-1
CDR3 DNA: TGTGCCAGCAACCCCCCTAGAAACTTTAATGAGCAGTTCTTC
CDR3 protein: CASNPPRNFNEQFF

D gene: TRBD2
clone size: NA
J gene: TRBJ2-5
V gene: TRBV10-3
CDR3 DNA: TGTGCCATCAGTGAACGGGGACTAGCGGGAGTGTCGGAGACCCAGTACTTC
CDR3 protein: CAISERGLAGVSETQYF

D gene: NA
clone size: NA
J gene: TRBJ2-7
V gene: TRBV2
CDR3 DNA: TGTGCCAGCAGTTCAGGACACAGCTACTACGAGCAGTACTTC
CDR3 protein: CASSSGHSYYEQYF

D gene: TRBD2
clone size: NA
J gene: TRBJ2-7
V gene: TRBV20-1
CDR3 DNA: TGCAGTGCTAGCGGGAGGGCCACTGAGCAGTACTTC
CDR3 protein: CSASGRATEQYF

D gene: TRBD1
clone size: NA
J gene: TRBJ2-3
V gene: TRBV7-3
CDR3 DNA: TGTGCCGGCAGCCCTACGGGACAGGGCACAGATACGCAGTATTTT
CDR3 protein: CAGSPTGQGTDTQYF

D gene: TRBD1
clone size: NA
J gene: TRBJ1-4
V gene: TRBV3-1
CDR3 DNA: TGTGCCAGCAGCCAAGAAGGACAGGGGACTTCTAATGAAAAACTGTTTTTT
CDR3 protein: CASSQEGQGTSNEKLFF

D gene: TRBD2
clone size: many
J gene: TRBJ2-2
V gene: TRBV29-1
CDR3 DNA: TGCAGCGTTGATGGCGGGAGGAACACCGGGGAGCTGTTTTTT
CDR3 protein: CSVDGGRNTGELFF

D gene: TRBD1
clone size: few
J gene: TRBJ2-5
V gene: TRBV28
CDR3 DNA: TGTGCCAGCAGTCTTCCGGGGACAGTTCGACAAGAGACCCAGTACTTC
CDR3 protein: CASSLPGTVRQETQYF

D gene: TRBD1
clone size: NA
J gene: TRBJ1-2
V gene: TRBV2
CDR3 DNA: TGTGCCAGCAGATATCAGGGGGATGGCTACACCTTC
CDR3 protein: CASRYQGDGYTF

D gene: NA
clone size: few
J gene: TRBJ2-5
V gene: TRBV9
CDR3 DNA: TGTGCCAGCAGCCCATCCCTTGGGTTAGGAGAGACCCAGTACTTC
CDR3 protein: CASSPSLGLGETQYF

D gene: TRBD2
clone size: NA
J gene: TRBJ2-7
V gene: TRBV2
CDR3 DNA: TGTGCCAAGGGACTAGCGGGAGGCAACGAGCAGTACTTC
CDR3 protein: CAKGLAGGNEQYF

D gene: NA
clone size: few
J gene: TRBJ2-5
V gene: TRBV10-3
CDR3 DNA: TGTGCCATCAGTGACAGTGGAGAGACCCAGTACTTC
CDR3 protein: CAISDSGETQYF

D gene: NA
clone size: NA
J gene: TRBJ2-1
V gene: TRBV10-3
CDR3 DNA: TGTGCCATCAGTGCCGACAGTTTCGATGAGCAGTTCTTC
CDR3 protein: CAISADSFDEQFF

D gene: NA
clone size: NA
J gene: TRBJ2-5
V gene: TRBV7-9
CDR3 DNA: TGTGCCAGCAGCTTATCTTATGAGACCCAGTACTTC
CDR3 protein: CASSLSYETQYF

D gene: NA
clone size: few
J gene: TRBJ2-4
V gene: TRBV28
CDR3 DNA: TGTGCCAGCAGTTCAGGGGGGCCCAAAAACATTCAGTACTTC
CDR3 protein: CASSSGGPKNIQYF

D gene: TRBD2
clone size: NA
J gene: TRBJ2-1
V gene: TRBV12-3/TRBV12-4
CDR3 DNA: TGTGCCAGCAGTTTAAGGGTAAGGCGGGAGACATACAATGAGCAGTTCTTC
CDR3 protein: CASSLRVRRETYNEQFF

D gene: NA
clone size: few
J gene: TRBJ2-7
V gene: TRBV28
CDR3 DNA: TGTGCCAGCAGTCGTAACAGGGACGAGCAGTACTTC
CDR3 protein: CASSRNRDEQYF

D gene: TRBD2
clone size: NA
J gene: TRBJ2-5
V gene: TRBV3-1
CDR3 DNA: TGTGCCAGCAGCCAAGCCGGGACTAAAGGAAAGACCCAGTACTTC
CDR3 protein: CASSQAGTKGKTQYF

D gene: TRBD1
clone size: NA
J gene: TRBJ2-6
V gene: TRBV5-1
CDR3 DNA: TGCGCCAGCAGCAACGACAGGGTTTGGTCTTTC
CDR3 protein: CASSNDRVWSF

D gene: NA
clone size: many
J gene: TRBJ2-3
V gene: TRBV10-3
CDR3 DNA: TGTGCCATCAGTACTGTAGGCACAGATACGCAGTATTTT
CDR3 protein: CAISTVGTDTQYF

D gene: NA
clone size: NA
J gene: TRBJ2-1
V gene: TRBV19
CDR3 DNA: TGTGCCAGTAGTATGCAGACCACGACTAGTAATGAGCAGTTCTTC
CDR3 protein: CASSMQTTTSNEQFF

D gene: NA
clone size: NA
J gene: TRBJ1-6
V gene: TRBV14
CDR3 DNA: TGTGCCAGCAGCCAAGATAGGGGGGCAGGTTCACCCCTCCACTTT
CDR3 protein: CASSQDRGAGSPLHF